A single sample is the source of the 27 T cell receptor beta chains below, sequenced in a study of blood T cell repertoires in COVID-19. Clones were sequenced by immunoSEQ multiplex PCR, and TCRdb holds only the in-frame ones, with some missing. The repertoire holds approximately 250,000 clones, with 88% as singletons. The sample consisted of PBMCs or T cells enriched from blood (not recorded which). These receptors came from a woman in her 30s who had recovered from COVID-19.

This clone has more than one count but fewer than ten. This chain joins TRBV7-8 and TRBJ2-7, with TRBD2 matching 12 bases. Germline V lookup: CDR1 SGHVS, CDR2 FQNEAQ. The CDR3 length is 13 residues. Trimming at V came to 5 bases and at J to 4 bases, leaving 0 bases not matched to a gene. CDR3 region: CASSGLAGYEQYF. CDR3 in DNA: TGTGCCAGCAGCGGACTAGCGGGATACGAGCAGTACTTC.

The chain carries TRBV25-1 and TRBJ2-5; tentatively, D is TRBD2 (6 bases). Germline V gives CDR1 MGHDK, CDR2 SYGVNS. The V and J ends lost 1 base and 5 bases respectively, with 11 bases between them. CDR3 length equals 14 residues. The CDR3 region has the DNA TGTGCCAGCAGTGAATTCGGGGGTGAGGAGACCCAGTACTTC. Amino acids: CASSEFGGEETQYF.

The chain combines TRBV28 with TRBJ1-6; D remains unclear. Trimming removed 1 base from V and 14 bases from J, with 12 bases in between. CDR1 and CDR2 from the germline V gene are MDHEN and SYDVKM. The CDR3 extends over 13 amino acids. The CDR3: CASSLSGDRALHF. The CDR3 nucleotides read TGTGCCAGCAGTTTATCCGGGGATAGAGCCCTCCACTTT.

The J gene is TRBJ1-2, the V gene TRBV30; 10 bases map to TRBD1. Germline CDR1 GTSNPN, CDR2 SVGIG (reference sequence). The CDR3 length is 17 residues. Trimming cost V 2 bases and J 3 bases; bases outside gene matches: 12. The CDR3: CAWSPIRDRGYDYGYTF. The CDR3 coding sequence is TGTGCCTGGAGTCCTATCAGGGACAGGGGTTATGACTATGGCTACACCTTC.

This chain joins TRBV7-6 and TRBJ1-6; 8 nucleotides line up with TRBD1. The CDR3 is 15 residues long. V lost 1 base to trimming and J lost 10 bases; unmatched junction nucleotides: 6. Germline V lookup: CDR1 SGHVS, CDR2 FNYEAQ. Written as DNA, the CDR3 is TGTGCCAGCAGCTTAGTGACAGGGGAACAATCACCCCTCCACTTT. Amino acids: CASSLVTGEQSPLHF.

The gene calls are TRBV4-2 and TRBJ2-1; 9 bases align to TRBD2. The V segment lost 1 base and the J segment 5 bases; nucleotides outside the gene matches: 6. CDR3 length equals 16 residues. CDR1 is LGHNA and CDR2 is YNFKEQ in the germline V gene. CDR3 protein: CASSQGASGINNEQFF. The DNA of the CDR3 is TGTGCCAGCAGCCAAGGTGCTAGCGGGATTAACAATGAGCAGTTCTTC.

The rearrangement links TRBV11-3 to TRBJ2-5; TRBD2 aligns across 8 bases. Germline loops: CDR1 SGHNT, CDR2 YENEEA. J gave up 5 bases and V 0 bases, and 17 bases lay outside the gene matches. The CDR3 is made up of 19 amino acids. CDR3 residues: CASSLDGLAGSTPRETQYF. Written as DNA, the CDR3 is TGTGCCAGCAGCTTAGACGGGCTAGCGGGCTCAACCCCAAGGGAGACCCAGTACTTC.

The DNA of the CDR3 is TGTGCCAGCAGTCCGGCGACAGGGGAGGCTTTCTTT. Translation gives CASSPATGEAFF. V usage is TRBV12-3 or TRBV12-4 and J usage is TRBJ1-1; the match to TRBD1 covers 8 bases. The CDR3 runs 12 residues. V was clipped by 5 bases and J by 11 bases; unmatched bases: 7.

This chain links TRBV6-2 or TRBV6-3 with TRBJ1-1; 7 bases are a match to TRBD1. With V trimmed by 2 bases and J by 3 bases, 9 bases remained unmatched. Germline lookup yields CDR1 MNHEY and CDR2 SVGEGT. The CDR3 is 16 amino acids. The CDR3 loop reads CASSYPKTGFDTEAFF. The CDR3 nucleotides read TGTGCCAGCAGTTACCCAAAGACAGGGTTTGACACTGAAGCTTTCTTT.

CDR3 amino acids: CASSLTSLSYNEQFF. The CDR3 coding sequence is TGCGCCAGCAGCCTCACTAGCTTATCCTACAATGAGCAGTTCTTC. The V and J genes are TRBV5-1 and TRBJ2-1; TRBD2 is a possible D gene (6 bases). This CDR3 is built from 15 residues. Per germline, CDR1 SGHRS and CDR2 YFSETQ. The germline V and J ends were trimmed by 4 bases and 1 base, with 12 bases remaining between them.

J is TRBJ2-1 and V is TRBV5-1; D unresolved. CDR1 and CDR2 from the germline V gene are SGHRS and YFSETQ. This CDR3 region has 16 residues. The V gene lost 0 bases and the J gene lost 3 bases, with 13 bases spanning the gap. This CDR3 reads CASSLAYRVSYNEQFF. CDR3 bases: TGCGCCAGCAGCTTGGCTTACCGCGTGAGCTACAATGAGCAGTTCTTC.

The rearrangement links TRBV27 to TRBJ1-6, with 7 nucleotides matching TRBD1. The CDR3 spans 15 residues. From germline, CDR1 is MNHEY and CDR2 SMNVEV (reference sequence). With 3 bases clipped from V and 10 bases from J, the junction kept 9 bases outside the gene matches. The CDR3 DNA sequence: TGTGCCAGCAGTTTTTCGAGGGACAGCAGGTCACCCCTCCACTTT. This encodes CASSFSRDSRSPLHF.

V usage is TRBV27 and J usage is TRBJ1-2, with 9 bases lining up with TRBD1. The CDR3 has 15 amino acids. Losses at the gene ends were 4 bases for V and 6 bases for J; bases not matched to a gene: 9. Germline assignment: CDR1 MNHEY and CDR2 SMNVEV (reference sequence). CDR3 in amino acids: CASSYGAGTGNGYTF. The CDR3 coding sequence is TGTGCCAGCAGTTATGGGGCCGGGACAGGGAATGGCTACACCTTC.

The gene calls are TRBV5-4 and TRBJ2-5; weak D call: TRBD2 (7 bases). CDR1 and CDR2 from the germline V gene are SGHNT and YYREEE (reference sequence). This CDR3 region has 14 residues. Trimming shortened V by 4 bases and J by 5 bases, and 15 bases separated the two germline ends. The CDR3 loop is CASSAKQGGETQYF. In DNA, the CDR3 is TGTGCCAGCAGCGCGAAACAGGGAGGGGAGACCCAGTACTTC.

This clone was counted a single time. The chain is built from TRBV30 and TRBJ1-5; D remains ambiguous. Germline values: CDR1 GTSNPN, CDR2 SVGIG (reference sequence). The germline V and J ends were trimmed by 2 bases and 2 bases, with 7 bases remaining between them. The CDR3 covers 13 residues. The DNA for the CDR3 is TGTGCCTGGAGTAACGTAGGCAATCAGCCCCAGCATTTT. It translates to CAWSNVGNQPQHF.

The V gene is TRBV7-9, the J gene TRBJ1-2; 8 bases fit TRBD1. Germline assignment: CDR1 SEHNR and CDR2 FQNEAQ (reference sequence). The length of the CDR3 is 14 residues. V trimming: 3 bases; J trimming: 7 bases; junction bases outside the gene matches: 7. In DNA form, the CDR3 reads TGTGCCAGCAGCTTCTTGCAGGGGGCTGGTGGCTACACCTTC. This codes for CASSFLQGAGGYTF.

The CDR3 DNA reads as TGTGCCTGGACTCTCCAGGGATATGGCTACACCTTC. This encodes CAWTLQGYGYTF. The chain employs TRBV30 and TRBJ1-2, with a tentative D call TRBD1 (5 bases). Germline V gene lookup returns CDR1 GTSNPN and CDR2 SVGIG (reference sequence). The CDR3 consists of 12 residues. Trimming left V 4 bases short and J 5 bases short, with 11 bases between.

CDR3 residues: CASSYSTATGVEQYF. The CDR3 nucleotides read TGTGCCAGCAGTTACTCGACCGCGACAGGTGTCGAGCAGTACTTC. The rearrangement links TRBV6-5 to TRBJ2-7, with D possibly being TRBD1 (6 bases). V lost 0 bases to trimming and J lost 6 bases, with 15 bases between them. Per germline, CDR1 MNHEY and CDR2 SVGAGI. The CDR3 is 15 amino acids.

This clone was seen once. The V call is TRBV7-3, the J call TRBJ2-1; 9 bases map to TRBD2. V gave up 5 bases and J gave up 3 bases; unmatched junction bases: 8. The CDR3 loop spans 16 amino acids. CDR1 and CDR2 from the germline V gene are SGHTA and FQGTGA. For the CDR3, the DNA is TGTGCCAGCAGCCGACTAGCGGCTGCCAACTACAATGAGCAGTTCTTC. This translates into CASSRLAAANYNEQFF.

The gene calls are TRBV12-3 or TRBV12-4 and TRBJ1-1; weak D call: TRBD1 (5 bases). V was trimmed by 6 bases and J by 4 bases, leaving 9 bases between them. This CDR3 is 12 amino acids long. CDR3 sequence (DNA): TGTGCCAGCAGGGACACTTTCACTGAAGCTTTCTTT. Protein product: CASRDTFTEAFF.

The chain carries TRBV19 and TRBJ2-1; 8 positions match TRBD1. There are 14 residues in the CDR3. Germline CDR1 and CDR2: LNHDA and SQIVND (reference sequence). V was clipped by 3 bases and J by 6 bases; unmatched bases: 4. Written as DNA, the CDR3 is TGTGCCAGTAGTATCATCACAGGGGGCAATGAGCAGTTCTTC. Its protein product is CASSIITGGNEQFF.

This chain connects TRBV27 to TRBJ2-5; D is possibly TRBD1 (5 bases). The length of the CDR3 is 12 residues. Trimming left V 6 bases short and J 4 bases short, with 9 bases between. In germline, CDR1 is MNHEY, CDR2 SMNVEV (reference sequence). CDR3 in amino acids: CASSHQGETQYF. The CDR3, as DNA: TGTGCCAGCAGCCACCAGGGAGAGACCCAGTACTTC.

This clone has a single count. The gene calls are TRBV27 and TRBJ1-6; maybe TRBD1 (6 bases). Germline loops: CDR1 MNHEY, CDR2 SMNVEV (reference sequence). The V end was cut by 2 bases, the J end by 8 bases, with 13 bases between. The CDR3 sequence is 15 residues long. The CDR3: CASSLLRGADSPLHF. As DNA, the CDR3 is TGTGCCAGCAGTTTACTTCGGGGGGCGGATTCACCCCTCCACTTT.

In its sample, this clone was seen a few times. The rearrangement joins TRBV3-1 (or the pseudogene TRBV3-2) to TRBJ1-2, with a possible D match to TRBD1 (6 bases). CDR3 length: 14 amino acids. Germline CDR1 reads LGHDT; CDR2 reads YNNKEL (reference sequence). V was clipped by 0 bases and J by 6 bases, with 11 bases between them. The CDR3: CASSQDRGRHGYTF. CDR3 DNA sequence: TGTGCCAGCAGCCAAGACAGGGGCCGGCATGGCTACACCTTC.

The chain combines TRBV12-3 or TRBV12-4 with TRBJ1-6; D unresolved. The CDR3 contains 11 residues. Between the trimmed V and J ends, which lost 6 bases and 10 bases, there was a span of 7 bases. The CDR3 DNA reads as TGTGCCAGCAGCATCAGATCACCCCTCCACTTT. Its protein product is CASSIRSPLHF.

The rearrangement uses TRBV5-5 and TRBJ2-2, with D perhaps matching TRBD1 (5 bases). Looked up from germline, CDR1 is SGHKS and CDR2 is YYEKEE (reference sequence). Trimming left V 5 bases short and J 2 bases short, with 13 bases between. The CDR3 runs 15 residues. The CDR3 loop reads CASRFRELNTGELFF. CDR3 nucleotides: TGTGCCAGCAGGTTCAGGGAACTTAACACCGGGGAGCTGTTTTTT.

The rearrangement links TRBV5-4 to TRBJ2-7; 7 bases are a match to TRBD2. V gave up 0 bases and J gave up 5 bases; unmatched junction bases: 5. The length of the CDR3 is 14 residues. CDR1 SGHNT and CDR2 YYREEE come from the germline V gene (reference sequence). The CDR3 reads CASSLERGRHEQYF. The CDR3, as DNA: TGTGCCAGCAGCTTGGAGCGGGGCCGTCACGAGCAGTACTTC.